These 19 T cell receptor beta chains were all obtained from the same sample, sequenced in a study of blood T cell repertoires in COVID-19. TCRdb keeps only in-frame clones here, not all; method: immunoSEQ multiplex PCR. The sample has about 130,000 clones; about four fifths are singletons. The sample taken for sequencing was peripheral blood. Receptors were obtained from a man older than 75 with acute or convalescent COVID-19.

The rearrangement uses TRBV28 and TRBJ2-1; 8 positions agree with TRBD1. Germline trimming cut 4 bases from V and 7 bases from J; bases unmatched to any gene: 3. From germline, CDR1 is MDHEN and CDR2 SYDVKM. This CDR3 spans 13 amino acids. Written as DNA, the CDR3 is TGTGCCAGCAGTTCAGGGGGCAGGAATGAGCAGTTCTTC. It specifies CASSSGGRNEQFF.

This clone has a handful of counts. The chain uses TRBV15 and TRBJ1-3, with D hard to call. The CDR3 spans 14 residues. Trimming left V 0 bases short and J 3 bases short, with 6 bases between. Germline CDR1 and CDR2: LNHNV and YYDKDF (reference sequence). Here the CDR3 DNA reads TGTGCCACCAGCAGAGAGGTCGGTGGAAACACCATATATTTT. It yields the protein CATSREVGGNTIYF.

The CDR3 sequence: CASSLGVGRVWDTQYF. The CDR3 bases are TGTGCCAGCAGCTTAGGCGTAGGCAGGGTGTGGGATACGCAGTATTTT. The chain joins TRBV11-3 to TRBJ2-3, with a possible D match to TRBD1 (5 bases). CDR1 is SGHNT and CDR2 is YENEEA in the germline V gene. CDR3 size: 16 residues. V was trimmed by 1 base and J by 6 bases, leaving 17 bases between them.

V usage is TRBV11-3 and J usage is TRBJ1-1; 8 nucleotides line up with TRBD1. Germline CDR1 reads SGHNT; CDR2 reads YENEEA. This CDR3 comprises 14 residues. J gave up 4 bases and V 5 bases, and 6 bases lay outside the gene matches. The CDR3 bases are TGTGCCAGCAGCCCCGGCGACAGGGGCACTGAAGCTTTCTTT. Translation: CASSPGDRGTEAFF.

The J gene is TRBJ1-2, the V gene TRBV30; possibly TRBD1 for D (5 bases). The CDR3 is made up of 12 amino acids. The V and J ends lost 0 bases and 7 bases respectively, with 9 bases between them. Germline V gene sequence: CDR1 GTSNPN, CDR2 SVGIG (reference sequence). CDR3 in DNA: TGTGCCTGGAGTGTTGCCAGGGCTGGCTACACCTTC. Its protein product is CAWSVARAGYTF. Full variable domain (remainder filled in from reference TRBV30 and TRBJ1-2): SQTIHQWPATLVQPVGSPLSLECTVEGTSNPNLYWYRQAAGRGLQLLFYSVGIGQISSEVPQNLSASRPQDRQFILSSKKLLLSDSGFYLCAWSVARAGYTFGSGTRLTVV.

The chain uses TRBV3-1 (or the pseudogene TRBV3-2) and TRBJ1-6, with TRBD1 identical over 7 bases. The CDR3 runs 16 residues. Germline V gene data show CDR1 as LGHDT and CDR2 as YNNKEL (reference sequence). With V trimmed by 6 bases and J by 4 bases, 9 bases remained unmatched. The CDR3 spells CASRPRDSGYNSPLHF. The CDR3 DNA sequence: TGTGCCAGCAGACCTCGGGACAGCGGATATAATTCACCCCTCCACTTT.

The chain employs TRBV19 and TRBJ2-4, with a weak D call TRBD2 (6 bases). CDR1 is LNHDA and CDR2 is SQIVND in the germline V gene (reference sequence). The CDR3 covers 14 residues. V was cut by 3 bases and J by 5 bases, with 11 bases left in between. The DNA for the CDR3 is TGTGCCAGTAGTATCGGTGGAGGGCAAAACATTCAGTACTTC. The encoded protein is CASSIGGGQNIQYF.

The genes are TRBV4-3 and TRBJ2-5; the D gene is possibly TRBD2 (7 bases). Germline CDR1 and CDR2: LGHNA and YSLEER. The CDR3 contains 15 residues. Deletions cut 4 bases from V and 5 bases from J, with 17 bases between. As DNA, the CDR3 is TGCGCCAGCAGCCCGGGGGGCAGGGGAAGCGAGACCCAGTACTTC. It is translated as CASSPGGRGSETQYF.

The table lists this clone with a count of one. The V gene is TRBV7-8, the J gene TRBJ2-3; tentative D call: TRBD2 (6 bases). Germline lookup yields CDR1 SGHVS and CDR2 FQNEAQ. Trimming cost V 1 base and J 6 bases, with 14 bases left between them. This CDR3 is 15 amino acids long. CDR3 protein: CASSLDGRIGDTQYF. Written as DNA, the CDR3 is TGTGCCAGCAGCTTAGACGGGAGAATTGGGGATACGCAGTATTTT.

The chain links TRBV11-3 to TRBJ2-1, with TRBD2 matching 9 bases. V was clipped by 1 base and J by 3 bases; unmatched bases: 1. The CDR3 totals 15 residues. CDR1 and CDR2 (germline): SGHNT, YENEEA. Written as DNA, the CDR3 is TGTGCCAGCAGCTTAGGAGCGGGGGGCTACAATGAGCAGTTCTTC. Protein product: CASSLGAGGYNEQFF.

The rearrangement uses TRBV4-2 and TRBJ2-7; D unclear. V was clipped by 0 bases and J by 4 bases, with 13 bases between them. This CDR3 comprises 15 residues. Per the germline V gene, CDR1 is LGHNA and CDR2 is YNFKEQ. CDR3 in amino acids: CASSQDYLAPYEQYF. CDR3 nucleotide sequence: TGTGCCAGCAGCCAAGATTATCTGGCTCCGTACGAGCAGTACTTC.

CDR3 in DNA: TGTGCCAGCAGCTTTCAGGCGACCGGGGAGCTGTTTTTT. Protein: CASSFQATGELFF. This sequence joins TRBV7-3 and TRBJ2-2, with D uncertain. The germline V gene has CDR1 SGHTA and CDR2 FQGTGA. There are 13 residues in the CDR3. Trimming took off 3 bases at V and 5 bases at J, with 7 bases between the two ends.

A word on this clone: At one end, the junction sequence differs from germline, possibly due to a read error. The chain employs TRBV12-5 and TRBJ2-1; D perhaps matches TRBD2 (6 bases). CDR1 and CDR2 (germline): LGHNT, FRNRAP. The CDR3 runs to 12 residues. Here the CDR3 DNA reads TGTGCTAGTGGTTTGGTACAAACTAGCAGGATCTTC. Translated: CASGLVQTSRIF.

This clone was detected a few times. V is TRBV19 and J is TRBJ1-2; D call uncertain. CDR1 is LNHDA and CDR2 is SQIVND in the germline V gene (reference sequence). This CDR3 is 12 amino acids long. V was cut by 4 bases and J by 8 bases, with 11 bases left in between. CDR3 in DNA: TGTGCCAGTAGTAAGCGCGGGGAGGGCTACACCTTC. Amino acid sequence: CASSKRGEGYTF.

The V call is TRBV25-1, the J call TRBJ2-1; 9 nucleotides agree with TRBD2. The V gene's germline CDR1 is MGHDK and CDR2 SYGVNS. The V segment lost 11 bases and the J segment 5 bases; nucleotides outside the gene matches: 22. This CDR3 region has 18 residues. The chain's CDR3 is CASGVGRAGGLQDNEQFF. The CDR3 DNA is TGTGCCTCCGGGGTTGGAAGAGCGGGGGGCCTACAAGACAATGAGCAGTTCTTC.

CDR3 loop: CASSLDWSSGNTIYF. The CDR3 region has the DNA TGTGCCAGCAGTCTAGACTGGAGCTCTGGAAACACCATATATTTT. The chain employs TRBV2 and TRBJ1-3; D gene uncertain. The CDR3 extends over 15 amino acids. CDR1 is SNHLY and CDR2 is FYNNEI in the germline V gene. V dropped 5 bases and J dropped 0 bases, with 11 bases sitting between them.

This rearrangement joins TRBV27 to TRBJ1-1; the match to TRBD1 covers 7 bases. Germline trimming cut 5 bases from V and 5 bases from J; bases unmatched to any gene: 8. This CDR3 is built from 14 residues. Per germline, CDR1 MNHEY and CDR2 SMNVEV (reference sequence). In DNA, the CDR3 is TGTGCCAGCAGTCTTACAGGGGTTGGGACTGAAGCTTTCTTT. Protein product: CASSLTGVGTEAFF.

The rearrangement links TRBV15 to TRBJ1-2, with TRBD1 identical over 10 bases. Germline V gene data show CDR1 as LNHNV and CDR2 as YYDKDF (reference sequence). CDR3 size: 15 residues. V trimming: 0 bases; J trimming: 4 bases; junction bases outside the gene matches: 2. The CDR3, as DNA: TGTGCCACCAGCAGAGAAGGGGACAGGGGCTATGGCTACACCTTC. Translation: CATSREGDRGYGYTF.

Points on this clone: Relative to the germline gene, one junction end is altered; a read error may explain this. The chain has TRBV2 and TRBJ2-5, with 10 nucleotides matching TRBD2. CDR3 length: 14 residues. Germline CDR1 reads SNHLY; CDR2 reads FYNNEI. The CDR3 coding sequence is TGTGCCAGCAGGGAAGCGGGGGGGCCGGGGACCCAGTACTTC. It is translated as CASREAGGPGTQYF.